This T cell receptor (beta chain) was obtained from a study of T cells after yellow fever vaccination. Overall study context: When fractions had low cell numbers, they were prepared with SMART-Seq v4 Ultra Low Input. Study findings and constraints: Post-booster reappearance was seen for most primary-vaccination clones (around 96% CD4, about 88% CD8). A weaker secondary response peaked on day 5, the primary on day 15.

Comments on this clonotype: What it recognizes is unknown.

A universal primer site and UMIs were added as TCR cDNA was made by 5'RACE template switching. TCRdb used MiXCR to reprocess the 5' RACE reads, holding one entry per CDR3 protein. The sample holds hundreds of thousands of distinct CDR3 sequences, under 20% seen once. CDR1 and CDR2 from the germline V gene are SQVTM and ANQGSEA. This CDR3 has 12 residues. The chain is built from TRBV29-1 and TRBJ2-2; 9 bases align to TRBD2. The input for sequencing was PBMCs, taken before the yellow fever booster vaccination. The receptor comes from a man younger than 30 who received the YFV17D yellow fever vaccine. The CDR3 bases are TGCAGTGCGGGGGGGCGAGGCGGGGAGCTGTTTTTT. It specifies CSAGGRGGELFF.